This T cell receptor beta chain was identified in a study of cytomegalovirus exposure and HLA in healthy donors. Turning to the study itself: Most donors, more than 80% of approximately 400 genotyped, fell in the Caucasian-associated ancestry cluster.

As to this clone: Its antigen is currently unknown.

Study-wide findings and caveats: Sequencing artifact likely explains a cluster of highly shared sequence variants.

The CDR3 is 14 amino acids. V lost 3 bases and J 5 bases, leaving 14 bases between the germline ends. Germline V CDR1 and CDR2: SGHNT, YYREEE (reference sequence). The PCR was carried out with 60 Vbeta primers and 13 Jbeta primers. Assay used: immunoSEQ multiplex PCR; TCRdb lists only in-frame clones, some missing. This table has approximately 85,000 clones, approximately 80% appearing once. Sequencing used PBMCs. The clonotype comes from a woman aged 45-59 years in good health and CMV-seropositive. The chain carries TRBV5-4 and TRBJ1-2; no reliable D call. The CDR3 DNA reads as TGTGCCAGCAGCTCGGGATGGGCCCCTTATGGCTACACCTTC. It codes for CASSSGWAPYGYTF.